The 2 T cell receptor beta chains given below trace back to one sample, sequenced in a study of blood T cells in healthy people across ages. A J-beta primer mix and a sample-barcoded 5' primer were used in a second PCR of about 6 to 12 cycles. TCRdb re-derived calls from the 5' RACE reads in MiXCR, one entry per CDR3 protein. The sample contains around 1.5 million distinct CDR3 sequences, roughly a third of which appear only once. The sample consisted of blood. The receptors come from a woman aged 30 to 39 in good health.

This clonotype has just a few counts. This sequence joins TRBV24-1 and TRBJ2-1; tentatively, D is TRBD2 (7 bases). There are 15 residues in the CDR3. Germline CDR1 KGHDR, CDR2 SFDVKD. The V end lost 2 bases, the J end lost 7 bases, and 14 bases lay between the germline ends. The CDR3 DNA reads TGTGCCACCAGTGATTATGTGGGGGGGACAAATGAGCAGTTCTTC. This codes for CATSDYVGGTNEQFF.

The chain joins TRBV28 to TRBJ2-3, with 13 bases that match TRBD2. Germline V gene sequence: CDR1 MDHEN, CDR2 SYDVKM. The CDR3 spans 15 residues. Trimming removed 4 bases from V and 4 bases from J; junction bases left unmatched: 2. CDR3 nucleotide sequence: TGTGCCAGCAGTTCACTAGCGGGGGGGGCAGATACGCAGTATTTT. As protein: CASSSLAGGADTQYF.